A single T cell receptor beta chain is shown here with its context. Antigen unknown. Sequenced by immunoSEQ multiplex PCR; TCRdb stores in-frame clones only, minus some. Of 1.5 million to 2.5 million clones in the sample, less than 95% were seen once. The germline CDR1 and CDR2 sequences are WSHSY and SAAADI. CDR3 length: 14 amino acids. J was trimmed by 6 bases and V by 3 bases; bases with no gene match: 7. Only CD45RO-negative cells positively selected for CCR7 counted as naive CD8 cells, so terminally differentiated effector memory CD45RA+ cells were excluded. Nashville, Tennessee was home to all donors, each a Caucasian adult. This sample was included in a study of shared clonotypes between healthy human individuals. Study-wide context: Each donor contributed plates that comprised three CD4 naive, three CD4 memory, two CD8 naive and one CD8 memory.

General study findings and limits: Memory subsets generally showed smaller estimated richness than naive subsets did. A reduction in generation probabilities was seen for non-shared clonotypes relative to those shared by all four donors.

Material: naive CD8+ T cells sorted from blood. The chain uses TRBV10-2 and TRBJ1-2; 7 bases align to TRBD1. This TCR came from a man between 18 and 29 years old in good health. This chain's CDR3 is CASSDDRVRDGYTF. For the CDR3, the DNA is TGCGCCAGCAGTGATGACAGGGTTCGCGATGGCTACACCTTC.